This TCR beta chain is drawn from a study of blood T cell repertoires in COVID-19. Germline loops: CDR1 SGHNT, CDR2 YYREEE (reference sequence). V lost 5 bases to trimming and J lost 0 bases, with 15 bases between them. This CDR3 contains 15 residues. This clone was seen only once. Clones were read by immunoSEQ multiplex PCR, and TCRdb kept only the in-frame ones, dropping some. The repertoire consists of under 300,000 clones, with about 80% occurring once and the leading ten covering about 3%. The J gene is TRBJ2-7, the V gene TRBV5-4; D may be TRBD2 (6 bases). This receptor was taken from a man in his fifties or sixties who had recovered from COVID-19. The sequenced material came from PBMCs or T cells enriched from blood (not recorded which). The chain's CDR3 is CASSASDRSSYEQYF. In DNA form, the CDR3 reads TGTGCCAGCAGTGCTAGCGATAGGAGCTCCTACGAGCAGTACTTC. The complete variable domain, with remaining parts taken from reference TRBV5-4 and TRBJ2-7, reads ETGVTQSPTHLIKTRGQQVTLRCSSQSGHNTVSWYQQALGQGPQFIFQYYREEENGRGNFPPRFSGLQFPNYSSELNVNALELDDSALYLCASSASDRSSYEQYFGPGTRLTVT.